This TCR beta chain was observed in a study of T cell changes during pregnancy in multiple sclerosis. Assay: immunoSEQ multiplex PCR; the TCRdb copy retains only in-frame clones and omits some. The repertoire consists of approximately 100,000 clones, with about 92% occurring once and the leading ten covering around 1.2%. The CDR3 length is 14 residues. In germline, CDR1 is SGHRS, CDR2 YFSETQ. Deletions cut 4 bases from V and 3 bases from J, with 10 bases between. The TCR comes from a female donor with multiple sclerosis, enrolled in a pregnancy study. The chain employs TRBV5-1 and TRBJ2-2, with D perhaps matching TRBD1 (5 bases). The source was peripheral blood, collected in the second trimester of pregnancy. CDR3 region: CASSPGIYTGELFF. Written as DNA, the CDR3 is TGCGCCAGCAGCCCAGGGATTTACACCGGGGAGCTGTTTTTT.